The following is a T cell receptor beta chain sequence with its context. The data were taken from a study of OX40 agonist ivuxolimab in advanced cancers. Assay: immunoSEQ multiplex PCR; the TCRdb copy retains only in-frame clones and omits some. Among just over 35,000 clones listed, about 80% were seen once. The V end was cut by 8 bases, the J end by 5 bases, with 15 bases between. The CDR3 loop spans 13 amino acids. From germline, CDR1 is MGHDK and CDR2 SYGVNS. Enrollment shut out patients with autoimmune disease history or systemic immunosuppression. Specimen: CD4+ or CD8+ T cells sorted from blood, collected in a trial of the OX40 agonist ivuxolimab. The J gene is TRBJ1-1, the V gene TRBV25-1, with a weak D call TRBD1 (5 bases). The sequence was collected from an adult with an advanced solid tumor such as melanoma, head and neck, liver or kidney cancer. CDR3 amino acids: CASRPGTGTEAFF. The CDR3 DNA is TGTGCCAGCCGCCCAGGGACGGGGACTGAAGCTTTCTTT.